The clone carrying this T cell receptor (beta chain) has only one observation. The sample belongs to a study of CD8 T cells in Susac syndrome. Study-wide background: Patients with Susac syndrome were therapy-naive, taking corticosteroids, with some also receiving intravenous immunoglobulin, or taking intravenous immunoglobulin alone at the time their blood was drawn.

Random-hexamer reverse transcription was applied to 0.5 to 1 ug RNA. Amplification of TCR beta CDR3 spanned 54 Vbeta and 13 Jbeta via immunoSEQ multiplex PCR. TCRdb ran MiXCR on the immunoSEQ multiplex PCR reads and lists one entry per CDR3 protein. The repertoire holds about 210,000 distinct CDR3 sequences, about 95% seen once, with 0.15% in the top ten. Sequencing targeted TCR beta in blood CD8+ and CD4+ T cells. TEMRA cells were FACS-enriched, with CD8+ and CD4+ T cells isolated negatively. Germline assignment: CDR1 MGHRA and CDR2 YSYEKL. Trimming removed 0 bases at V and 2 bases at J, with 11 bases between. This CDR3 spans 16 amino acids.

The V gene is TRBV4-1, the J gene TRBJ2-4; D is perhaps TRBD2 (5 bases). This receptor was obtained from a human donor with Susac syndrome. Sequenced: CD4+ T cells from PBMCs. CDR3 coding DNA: TGCGCCAGCAGCCAAGATCGGGGTGGGCCCAAAAACATTCAGTACTTC. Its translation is CASSQDRGGPKNIQYF.